This T cell receptor (beta chain) was profiled in a study of TIL therapy for anti-PD-1-resistant metastatic lung cancer. In the study overall: A few tumors were EGFR-mutant and two were ALK-rearranged. Median tumor mutation burden was roughly 1.4 mutations per megabase. Study results and limitations: The baseline peripheral repertoire was partially replaced by infused TIL clonotypes that later decayed.

Comments on this clone: Its target is not known.

The libraries were made with immunoSEQ v3. Libraries were sequenced to approximately 2 million read pairs (survey) or 5-6 million (deep). Sequencing used immunoSEQ multiplex PCR; TCRdb keeps in-frame clones, though not all of them. The sample has about 32,000 clones; 74% are singletons. Time point in this sample: pre-treatment sample, taken before nivolumab and TIL therapy. There are 16 residues in the CDR3. This sequence joins TRBV1 and TRBJ2-5. TRBV1 is noted as a pseudogene. The sequenced sample was blood, obtained at baseline. The clonotype originates from a woman aged 25-80 years with non-small cell lung cancer. CDR3 sequence reads: CTSSRLQERDQETQYF. The CDR3 nucleotides are TGCACCAGCAGCCGCCTCCAGGAACGGGACCAAGAGACCCAGTACTTC.